This entry lists 22 T cell receptor beta chains sequenced from one sample in a study of cytomegalovirus exposure and HLA in healthy donors (dated by TCRdb to the late 2010s). Library preparation used the immunoSEQ multiplex PCR assay. The multiplex PCR relied on a mix of 60 forward primers for TCR Vbeta segments and 13 reverse primers for TCR Jbeta segments. Sourced from immuneACCESS, this table was stored by TCRdb with only in-frame sequences that have V and J called. A share of the clones is absent; for the studies checked, an unresolved V gene accounts for under half, and the remainder has no known explanation. This sample holds 150,000 to 200,000 clones; roughly 87% were observed only once. The top ten hold about 0.24% of the sample. Input material: PBMCs. These receptors were taken from a girl in the first two years of life in good health and CMV-seronegative.

The rearrangement joins TRBV9 to TRBJ2-7, with 11 bases lining up with TRBD1. The ends lost 4 bases at V and 13 bases at J; junction bases unmatched: 10. This CDR3 has 13 residues. CDR1 and CDR2 (germline): SGDLS, YYNGEE. The CDR3 coding sequence is TGTGCCAGCAGCCTAGGGACAGGGGGAAGATCTTACTTC. The encoded protein is CASSLGTGGRSYF.

The CDR3 protein is CASSPGTSGSGEQFF. CDR3 nucleotides: TGTGCCAGCTCACCCGGGACTAGCGGGAGCGGTGAGCAGTTCTTC. The chain has TRBV18 and TRBJ2-1; TRBD2 agrees at 14 bases. This CDR3 contains 15 residues. Trimming cost V 3 bases and J 9 bases; bases outside gene matches: 4. Germline assignment: CDR1 KGHSH and CDR2 LQKENI.

The CDR3 DNA reads as TGTGCCAGCAGCTGGGCAGGAAATCAGCCCCAGCATTTT. Amino acids: CASSWAGNQPQHF. The rearrangement joins TRBV7-2 to TRBJ1-5; D uncertain. Germline V lookup: CDR1 SGHTA, CDR2 FQGNSA. V was clipped by 4 bases and J by 4 bases, with 8 bases between them. The CDR3 extends over 13 amino acids. The complete variable domain, with remaining parts taken from reference TRBV7-2 and TRBJ1-5, reads GAGVSQSPSNKVTEKGKDVELRCDPISGHTALYWYRQSLGQGLEFLIYFQGNSAPDKSGLPSDRFSAERTGGSVSTLTIQRTQQEDSAVYLCASSWAGNQPQHFGDGTRLSIL.

The chain is built from TRBV6-1 and TRBJ1-2; 7 nucleotides match TRBD1. The V and J ends lost 4 bases and 6 bases, in that order; junction bases with no gene match: 2. CDR1 is MNHNS and CDR2 is SASEGT in the germline V gene. The CDR3 sequence is 12 residues long. This chain's CDR3 is CASSAQGHGYTF. DNA of the CDR3: TGTGCCAGCAGTGCACAGGGGCATGGCTACACCTTC.

This rearrangement joins TRBV9 to TRBJ2-1, with D perhaps matching TRBD2 (5 bases). The germline CDR1 and CDR2 sequences are SGDLS and YYNGEE. The V end lost 0 bases, the J end lost 3 bases, and 13 bases lay between the germline ends. CDR3 size: 16 residues. The CDR3 sequence: CASSVVAGLNYNEQFF. In nucleotides, the CDR3 is TGTGCCAGCAGCGTAGTCGCAGGACTGAACTACAATGAGCAGTTCTTC. The full variable domain, completed using reference TRBV9 and TRBJ2-1, is DSGVTQTPKHLITATGQRVTLRCSPRSGDLSVYWYQQSLDQGLQFLIQYYNGEERAKGNILERFSAQQFPDLHSELNLSSLELGDSALYFCASSVVAGLNYNEQFFGPGTRLTVL.

The chain links TRBV1 to TRBJ2-3; the table calls TRBD2, which could not be checked here. TRBV1 is listed as a pseudogene. There are 15 residues in the CDR3. The CDR3 DNA follows: TGCACCAGCAAAATAGGAGGGCGGTATATTGGACCGAAGTATTTT. Encoded protein: CTSKIGGRYIGPKYF.

This chain connects TRBV9 to TRBJ1-4; D call uncertain. The CDR3 covers 16 residues. The V gene's germline CDR1 is SGDLS and CDR2 YYNGEE. The germline V and J ends were trimmed by 2 bases and 8 bases, with 19 bases remaining between them. The CDR3 sequence is CASSVKSGTRNEKLFF. In nucleotides, the CDR3 is TGTGCCAGCAGCGTCAAATCGGGAACCCGGAACGAAAAACTGTTTTTT.

The chain links TRBV5-4 to TRBJ2-1; D is possibly TRBD2 (5 bases). CDR3 size: 14 residues. Trimming shortened V by 4 bases and J by 3 bases, and 11 bases separated the two germline ends. Germline V gene lookup returns CDR1 SGHNT and CDR2 YYREEE (reference sequence). CDR3 amino acids: CASSRTESYNEQFF. CDR3 sequence (DNA): TGTGCCAGCAGCCGGACTGAGAGCTACAATGAGCAGTTCTTC.

This clone was counted only a few times. This chain connects TRBV7-8 to TRBJ2-1, with D perhaps matching TRBD1 (7 bases). Trimming removed 5 bases at V and 0 bases at J, with 14 bases between. There are 16 residues in the CDR3. Germline V gene data show CDR1 as SGHVS and CDR2 as FQNEAQ. In nucleotides, the CDR3 is TGTGCCAGCAGCGCCTGGCGGGACAGCTCCTACAATGAGCAGTTCTTC. Its translation is CASSAWRDSSYNEQFF.

V usage is TRBV18 and J usage is TRBJ2-1; 7 nucleotides line up with TRBD1. CDR3 length: 17 residues. Trimming removed 3 bases from V and 7 bases from J; junction bases left unmatched: 15. In germline, CDR1 is KGHSH, CDR2 LQKENI. The CDR3 is CASSPPPGQAKGNEQFF. The CDR3 DNA reads as TGTGCCAGCTCACCCCCACCCGGACAGGCTAAGGGGAATGAGCAGTTCTTC.

This clone was recorded once. This chain uses TRBV7-8 with TRBJ2-7, with D perhaps TRBD1 (6 bases). V lost 3 bases to trimming and J lost 5 bases, with 11 bases between them. CDR1 SGHVS and CDR2 FQNEAQ come from the germline V gene. There are 13 residues in the CDR3. The CDR3 nucleotides read TGTGCCAGCAGCTTTACAACAGGGCACGAGCAGTACTTC. Residues: CASSFTTGHEQYF.

V and J are TRBV4-1 and TRBJ1-3; possible D gene TRBD1, 5 bases. Germline V gives CDR1 MGHRA, CDR2 YSYEKL. V was shortened by 0 bases and J by 4 bases, with 10 bases between the two germline ends. The CDR3 extends over 15 amino acids. CDR3 sequence reads: CASSQDVGAGNTIYF. Here the CDR3 DNA reads TGCGCCAGCAGCCAAGATGTAGGGGCAGGAAACACCATATATTTT.

This clone was detected only once. Different DNA sequences within this sample yield the same CDR3. The gene calls are TRBV30 and TRBJ2-3; the D gene is possibly TRBD2 (6 bases). Trimming removed 2 bases at V and 3 bases at J, with 9 bases between. Germline values: CDR1 GTSNPN, CDR2 SVGIG (reference sequence). The CDR3 contains 13 residues. CDR3 loop: CAWSPGGTDTQYF. CDR3 coding DNA: TGTGCCTGGAGTCCTGGGGGGACAGATACGCAGTATTTT.

V and J are TRBV7-2 and TRBJ2-1; TRBD1 matches 7 bases. This CDR3 is 15 amino acids long. With 6 bases clipped from V and 2 bases from J, the junction kept 7 bases outside the gene matches. Germline loops: CDR1 SGHTA, CDR2 FQGNSA. CDR3: CASSPGTVAYNEQFF. In nucleotides, the CDR3 is TGTGCCAGCAGTCCTGGGACAGTGGCCTACAATGAGCAGTTCTTC. Full variable domain (outside the CDR3, taken from reference TRBV7-2 and TRBJ2-1): GAGVSQSPSNKVTEKGKDVELRCDPISGHTALYWYRQSLGQGLEFLIYFQGNSAPDKSGLPSDRFSAERTGGSVSTLTIQRTQQEDSAVYLCASSPGTVAYNEQFFGPGTRLTVL.

The V call is TRBV6-6, the J call TRBJ1-1, with D maybe TRBD1 (5 bases). Trimming left V 5 bases short and J 1 base short, with 11 bases between. The CDR3 spans 14 residues. The germline CDR1 and CDR2 sequences are MNHNY and SVGAGI (reference sequence). The DNA for the CDR3 is TGTGCCAGCAGTAGGGGCAGGGAGAACACTGAAGCTTTCTTT. As protein: CASSRGRENTEAFF.

This clone was recorded only once. The chain is built from TRBV19 and TRBJ1-3; D is possibly TRBD1 (6 bases). Per the germline V gene, CDR1 is LNHDA and CDR2 is SQIVND (reference sequence). This CDR3 is built from 14 residues. V lost 8 bases and J lost 2, with 13 bases in between. DNA for the CDR3: TGTGCCAGTCACTTCCAGGGGCCTGGAAACACCATATATTTT. Translated: CASHFQGPGNTIYF.

This chain joins TRBV4-2 and TRBJ2-3; 7 bases are a match to TRBD1. Germline V gives CDR1 LGHNA, CDR2 YNFKEQ. Germline trimming cut 1 base from V and 6 bases from J; bases unmatched to any gene: 13. The CDR3 contains 17 residues. The CDR3, as DNA: TGTGCCAGCAGCCAAGTCTCAGGGGACAGTCTCCCCGATACGCAGTATTTT. Protein product: CASSQVSGDSLPDTQYF.

The V gene is TRBV5-1, the J gene TRBJ2-1; 8 bases match TRBD2. Unmatched junction bases numbered 7, after V lost 4 bases and J lost 7 bases. Germline CDR1 and CDR2: SGHRS and YFSETQ. This CDR3 region has 14 residues. The CDR3 sequence: CASSTAGEGNEQFF. The CDR3 coding sequence is TGCGCCAGCAGCACAGCGGGAGAGGGGAATGAGCAGTTCTTC.

This rearrangement joins TRBV25-1 to TRBJ2-7, with 10 nucleotides matching TRBD2. Germline trimming cut 1 base from V and 3 bases from J; bases unmatched to any gene: 6. The CDR3 covers 16 residues. Germline-derived CDR1 and CDR2 are MGHDK and SYGVNS. CDR3 sequence: CASSESRTSGFYEQYF. DNA of the CDR3: TGTGCCAGCAGTGAATCCAGGACTAGCGGTTTCTACGAGCAGTACTTC.

The chain combines TRBV30 with TRBJ2-5; 9 bases are shared with TRBD1. The CDR3 consists of 12 residues. J was trimmed by 3 bases and V by 5 bases; bases with no gene match: 1. CDR1 is GTSNPN and CDR2 is SVGIG in the germline V gene (reference sequence). This CDR3 is CAWGTGKETQYF. The CDR3 DNA reads as TGTGCCTGGGGGACAGGGAAAGAGACCCAGTACTTC. Full variable domain (rest looked up from reference TRBV30 and TRBJ2-5): SQTIHQWPATLVQPVGSPLSLECTVEGTSNPNLYWYRQAAGRGLQLLFYSVGIGQISSEVPQNLSASRPQDRQFILSSKKLLLSDSGFYLCAWGTGKETQYFGPGTRLLVL.

J is TRBJ2-7 and V is TRBV10-3; 7 nucleotides agree with TRBD1. The CDR3 contains 17 residues. The germline gives CDR1 ENHRY, CDR2 SYGVKD. V dropped 2 bases and J dropped 3; count of bases not matched to a gene: 13. The DNA of the CDR3 is TGTGCCATCAGTGAGACCGATACAGGGGCAGGTTACTACGAGCAGTACTTC. This gives the protein CAISETDTGAGYYEQYF.

This sequence joins TRBV5-1 and TRBJ1-6, with D unclear. Germline V gene lookup returns CDR1 SGHRS and CDR2 YFSETQ. CDR3 length equals 18 residues. Trimming took 3 bases from V and 0 from J, leaving 16 bases between them. The CDR3 loop is CASSYSRQTSSYNSPLHF. The CDR3 DNA reads as TGCGCCAGCAGCTATTCGCGACAAACGAGCTCCTATAATTCACCCCTCCACTTT.